Each of the 30 T cell receptor beta chains below was sequenced from the same sample in a study of glioma-infiltrating T cells after dendritic cell vaccination. Assay used: immunoSEQ multiplex PCR; TCRdb lists only in-frame clones, some missing. Of roughly 90,000 clones in the sample, around 84% were seen once. Sequencing was performed on blood, taken before dendritic cell vaccination. These receptors were obtained from a human donor with glioblastoma.

The chain joins TRBV19 to TRBJ1-6; the match to TRBD1 covers 8 bases. V gave up 2 bases and J gave up 8 bases; unmatched junction bases: 5. Germline values: CDR1 LNHDA, CDR2 SQIVND (reference sequence). The length of the CDR3 is 15 residues. CDR3: CASSISGTGDSPLHF. CDR3 DNA: TGTGCCAGTAGTATAAGCGGGACAGGTGATTCACCCCTCCACTTT.

The rearrangement joins TRBV2 to TRBJ2-5; D perhaps matches TRBD1 (5 bases). Germline CDR1 SNHLY, CDR2 FYNNEI. There are 13 residues in the CDR3. V gave up 7 bases and J gave up 2 bases, with 11 bases separating them. The CDR3 DNA is TGTGCCAGCAAGCAGGGCTCGCAAGAGACCCAGTACTTC. Translated: CASKQGSQETQYF.

V is TRBV18 and J is TRBJ2-7; the match to TRBD1 covers 9 bases. Per the germline V gene, CDR1 is KGHSH and CDR2 is LQKENI. V shed 2 bases, J shed 3 bases, and the junction held 2 bases outside the gene matches. The CDR3 spans 14 residues. CDR3 sequence: CASSPAGQGYEQYF. The CDR3 bases are TGTGCCAGCTCACCAGCGGGACAGGGCTACGAGCAGTACTTC.

The chain joins TRBV29-1 to TRBJ1-2; tentative D call: TRBD1 (6 bases). Trimming shortened V by 0 bases and J by 6 bases, and 17 bases separated the two germline ends. Per germline, CDR1 SQVTM and CDR2 ANQGSEA. CDR3 length: 15 residues. The CDR3 here is CSVEDWGQGADGYTF. CDR3 sequence (DNA): TGCAGCGTTGAAGATTGGGGGCAGGGCGCCGATGGCTACACCTTC.

The chain links TRBV5-5 to TRBJ2-5, with 10 nucleotides matching TRBD2. The CDR3 runs to 15 residues. Trimming took 3 bases from V and 2 from J; bases not matched to a gene: 4. Germline V CDR1 and CDR2: SGHKS, YYEKEE (reference sequence). The CDR3, as DNA: TGTGCCAGCAGCTGGACTAGCGGAATACAAGAGACCCAGTACTTC. It codes for CASSWTSGIQETQYF.

The CDR3, as DNA: TGTGCCAGCAGTTTAGCGGGAGGGCCGACAGATACGCAGTATTTT. This gives the protein CASSLAGGPTDTQYF. The J gene is TRBJ2-3, the V gene TRBV27; 9 positions match TRBD2. With 2 bases clipped from V and 3 bases from J, the junction kept 3 bases outside the gene matches. Germline lookup yields CDR1 MNHEY and CDR2 SMNVEV (reference sequence). The CDR3 is 15 amino acids.

This clone has more than one count but fewer than ten. CDR3 in amino acids: CASSEVRGVEKLFF. DNA for the CDR3: TGTGCCAGCAGTGAAGTCAGGGGGGTGGAAAAACTGTTTTTT. The rearrangement joins TRBV2 to TRBJ1-4, with 7 bases matching TRBD1. Germline trimming cut 1 base from V and 8 bases from J; bases unmatched to any gene: 4. This CDR3 has 14 amino acids. Germline-derived CDR1 and CDR2 are SNHLY and FYNNEI.

V usage is TRBV6-1 and J usage is TRBJ1-1; D is possibly TRBD1 (6 bases). This CDR3 region has 14 residues. Germline V lookup: CDR1 MNHNS, CDR2 SASEGT. The germline V and J ends were trimmed by 8 bases and 1 base, with 14 bases remaining between them. CDR3 DNA sequence: TGTGCCAGCGGGGACAACCACTCGAACACTGAAGCTTTCTTT. Translated, it gives CASGDNHSNTEAFF.

J is TRBJ1-2 and V is TRBV2, with D possibly being TRBD1 (5 bases). This CDR3 contains 13 residues. Trimming took off 0 bases at V and 8 bases at J, with 10 bases between the two ends. Per germline, CDR1 SNHLY and CDR2 FYNNEI. This CDR3 reads CASSEAGVGGYTF. Here the CDR3 DNA reads TGTGCCAGCAGTGAAGCAGGGGTCGGGGGCTACACCTTC.

The chain joins TRBV6-1 to TRBJ1-5; 8 bases are shared with TRBD1. Germline CDR1 reads MNHNS; CDR2 reads SASEGT. The ends lost 6 bases at V and 4 bases at J; junction bases unmatched: 8. The CDR3 runs 15 residues. The CDR3 loop reads CASRNRGIANQPQHF. CDR3 nucleotides: TGTGCCAGCAGAAACAGGGGGATAGCAAATCAGCCCCAGCATTTT.

The rearrangement links TRBV7-7 to TRBJ2-7, with D perhaps matching TRBD1 (6 bases). The CDR3 sequence is 17 residues long. The V gene lost 0 bases and the J gene lost 5 bases, with 20 bases spanning the gap. Per the germline V gene, CDR1 is SSHAT and CDR2 is FNYEAQ (reference sequence). The CDR3 spells CASSLARGLSAWDEQYF. CDR3 DNA sequence: TGTGCCAGCAGCTTAGCCAGGGGCCTCTCAGCTTGGGACGAGCAGTACTTC.

Only one count was recorded for this clone. This rearrangement joins TRBV4-1 to TRBJ2-1, with D perhaps TRBD2 (5 bases). Germline V CDR1 and CDR2: MGHRA, YSYEKL. Trimming took off 4 bases at V and 3 bases at J, with 16 bases between the two ends. This CDR3 contains 16 residues. CDR3 region: CASSPLDLLVYNEQFF. The CDR3 coding sequence is TGCGCCAGCAGCCCGTTAGACTTACTAGTCTACAATGAGCAGTTCTTC.

The rearrangement joins TRBV7-2 to TRBJ1-2, with a possible D match to TRBD1 (5 bases). There are 13 residues in the CDR3. The germline V gene has CDR1 SGHTA and CDR2 FQGNSA. V lost 1 base to trimming and J lost 8 bases, with 11 bases between them. The CDR3 sequence: CASSLVGTGGYTF. In DNA, the CDR3 is TGTGCCAGCAGCTTAGTAGGGACTGGGGGCTACACCTTC.

This chain uses TRBV29-1 with TRBJ2-5, with D perhaps matching TRBD1 (5 bases). The CDR3 extends over 12 amino acids. With 7 bases removed from V and 3 bases from J, the gap between germline ends came to 12 bases. CDR1 and CDR2 from the germline V gene are SQVTM and ANQGSEA. In nucleotides, the CDR3 is TGCAGCGGCGACCAGGGTGAAGAGACCCAGTACTTC. Residues: CSGDQGEETQYF.

The V gene is TRBV6-1, the J gene TRBJ2-4, with D possibly being TRBD2 (7 bases). From germline, CDR1 is MNHNS and CDR2 SASEGT. V was clipped by 0 bases and J by 8 bases, with 11 bases between them. This CDR3 comprises 14 residues. CDR3 protein: CASSEAQGGDIQYF. Written as DNA, the CDR3 is TGTGCCAGCAGTGAAGCGCAAGGGGGGGACATTCAGTACTTC.

The chain carries TRBV6-4 and TRBJ2-6, with a weak D call TRBD1 (5 bases). Looked up from germline, CDR1 is MRHNA and CDR2 is SNTAGT. The length of the CDR3 is 19 residues. V was trimmed by 2 bases and J by 6 bases, leaving 23 bases between them. CDR3 DNA: TGTGCCAGCAGTGACACCGGACACCCTAACCCCTTCGCGGCCAACGTCCTGACTTTC. Protein sequence: CASSDTGHPNPFAANVLTF.

This rearrangement joins TRBV27 to TRBJ1-5, with TRBD1 matching over 12 bases. Germline loops: CDR1 MNHEY, CDR2 SMNVEV (reference sequence). V was clipped by 5 bases and J by 3 bases; unmatched bases: 5. This CDR3 contains 16 residues. The CDR3 nucleotides are TGTGCCAGCAGTGTTGGGACAGGGGGCTTCAATCAGCCCCAGCATTTT. Protein product: CASSVGTGGFNQPQHF.

The genes are TRBV7-8 and TRBJ2-7; D may be TRBD2 (6 bases). CDR1 is SGHVS, CDR2 FQNEAQ, per germline. V was cut by 8 bases and J by 4 bases, with 18 bases left in between. This CDR3 region has 14 residues. The CDR3 coding sequence is TGTGCCAGCCGGCGGCGGGACGAATCGTACGAGCAGTACTTC. Its translation: CASRRRDESYEQYF.

The chain employs TRBV19 and TRBJ2-2, with TRBD1 matching 8 bases. CDR3 length equals 13 residues. V lost 3 bases, J lost 7 bases, and 1 base stayed unmatched. Germline V gives CDR1 LNHDA, CDR2 SQIVND (reference sequence). The CDR3 bases are TGTGCCAGTAGTATTACAGGGGGCGGGGAGCTGTTTTTT. Encoded protein: CASSITGGGELFF.

The chain joins TRBV5-1 to TRBJ2-5; 8 bases align to TRBD2. Losses at the gene ends were 0 bases for V and 1 base for J; bases not matched to a gene: 5. Germline CDR1 and CDR2: SGHRS and YFSETQ. This CDR3 is 16 amino acids long. CDR3 sequence reads: CASSLGLAGTQETQYF. In DNA, the CDR3 is TGCGCCAGCAGCTTGGGTCTAGCGGGCACCCAAGAGACCCAGTACTTC. Looking up the rest from reference TRBV5-1 and TRBJ2-5 gives the full variable domain: KAGVTQTPRYLIKTRGQQVTLSCSPISGHRSVSWYQQTPGQGLQFLFEYFSETQRNKGNFPGRFSGRQFSNSRSEMNVSTLELGDSALYLCASSLGLAGTQETQYFGPGTRLLVL.

This clone showed up just once. V is TRBV7-9 and J is TRBJ1-5; D not resolved. Trimming pared 6 bases from V and 2 bases from J, leaving 17 bases between. The CDR3 runs to 16 residues. Germline lookup yields CDR1 SEHNR and CDR2 FQNEAQ (reference sequence). The CDR3 sequence is CASSGGSGEGNQPQHF. In DNA form, the CDR3 reads TGTGCCAGCAGTGGCGGGTCCGGTGAAGGCAATCAGCCCCAGCATTTT.

The rearrangement links TRBV27 to TRBJ2-1; 8 nucleotides match TRBD2. Looked up from germline, CDR1 is MNHEY and CDR2 is SMNVEV (reference sequence). The length of the CDR3 is 15 residues. The V gene end was trimmed by 5 bases and the J gene end by 5 bases; junction bases not matched to a gene: 8. The DNA of the CDR3 is TGTGCCAGCAGTCCCTATAGCGGGACGAACAATGAGCAGTTCTTC. This codes for CASSPYSGTNNEQFF.

The chain employs TRBV2 and TRBJ1-1; no definite D call. This CDR3 has 14 amino acids. Trimming left V 7 bases short and J 4 bases short, with 16 bases between. From germline, CDR1 is SNHLY and CDR2 FYNNEI. CDR3 amino acids: CASISDTVRTEAFF. The CDR3 DNA follows: TGTGCCAGCATCTCCGATACAGTGCGCACTGAAGCTTTCTTT.

This clone was seen just once. V usage is TRBV29-1 and J usage is TRBJ2-3; a weak D match, TRBD1 (5 bases). The CDR3 sequence is 14 residues long. The germline CDR1 and CDR2 sequences are SQVTM and ANQGSEA. Between the trimmed V and J ends, which lost 7 bases and 1 base, there was a span of 15 bases. This CDR3 is CSGRTFRGTDTQYF. The CDR3 nucleotides are TGCAGCGGACGAACGTTCAGGGGCACAGATACGCAGTATTTT.

The rearrangement joins TRBV7-9 to TRBJ1-1, with TRBD1 matching 7 bases. The CDR3 is made up of 13 amino acids. Trimming took 5 bases from V and 10 from J; bases not matched to a gene: 10. Per germline, CDR1 SEHNR and CDR2 FQNEAQ (reference sequence). CDR3 amino acids: CASSRDRDGGAFF. CDR3 bases: TGTGCCAGCAGCAGAGACAGGGATGGTGGAGCTTTCTTT.

The chain has TRBV5-1 and TRBJ2-7; 7 bases align to TRBD1. CDR3 length: 15 residues. J was trimmed by 3 bases and V by 3 bases; bases with no gene match: 9. CDR1 is SGHRS and CDR2 is YFSETQ in the germline V gene. CDR3 in DNA: TGCGCCAGCAGCTCAGCCCTGACAGGGAACTACGAGCAGTACTTC. Encoded protein: CASSSALTGNYEQYF.

The rearrangement links TRBV5-4 to TRBJ2-7, with TRBD1 matching over 7 bases. Trimming took 4 bases from V and 4 from J; bases not matched to a gene: 11. Germline V CDR1 and CDR2: SGHNT, YYREEE (reference sequence). The CDR3 is made up of 15 amino acids. The CDR3 nucleotides are TGTGCCAGCAGCAAACAGGGGAGTATCGTTTACGAGCAGTACTTC. It specifies CASSKQGSIVYEQYF.

This rearrangement joins TRBV5-6 to TRBJ2-1; either TRBD1 or TRBD2 may fit D (6 bases each). This CDR3 contains 12 residues. V was cut by 4 bases and J by 10 bases, with 12 bases left in between. In germline, CDR1 is SGHDT, CDR2 YYEEEE. The CDR3 DNA is TGTGCCAGCAGCGTGGGGGGCGTAGAGCAGTTCTTC. The encoded protein is CASSVGGVEQFF.

J is TRBJ1-1 and V is TRBV7-8, with D uncertain. Germline values: CDR1 SGHVS, CDR2 FQNEAQ. The CDR3 is 13 amino acids. V lost 5 bases and J lost 3, with 10 bases in between. The CDR3 nucleotides are TGTGCCAGCAGCCGGCTGGGCCACACTGAAGCTTTCTTT. This encodes CASSRLGHTEAFF.

This chain connects TRBV7-9 to TRBJ2-1, with a possible D match to TRBD1 (7 bases). The germline gives CDR1 SEHNR, CDR2 FQNEAQ (reference sequence). The CDR3 spans 16 residues. Trimming pared 5 bases from V and 3 bases from J, leaving 17 bases between. Written as DNA, the CDR3 is TGTGCCAGCAGCCCCACCAGGGGGGAGAGCTACAATGAGCAGTTCTTC. This sequence encodes CASSPTRGESYNEQFF. The whole variable domain, remainder taken from reference TRBV7-9 and TRBJ2-1, is DTGVSQNPRHKITKRGQNVTFRCDPISEHNRLYWYRQTLGQGPEFLTYFQNEAQLEKSRLLSDRFSAERPKGSFSTLEIQRTEQGDSAMYLCASSPTRGESYNEQFFGPGTRLTVL.